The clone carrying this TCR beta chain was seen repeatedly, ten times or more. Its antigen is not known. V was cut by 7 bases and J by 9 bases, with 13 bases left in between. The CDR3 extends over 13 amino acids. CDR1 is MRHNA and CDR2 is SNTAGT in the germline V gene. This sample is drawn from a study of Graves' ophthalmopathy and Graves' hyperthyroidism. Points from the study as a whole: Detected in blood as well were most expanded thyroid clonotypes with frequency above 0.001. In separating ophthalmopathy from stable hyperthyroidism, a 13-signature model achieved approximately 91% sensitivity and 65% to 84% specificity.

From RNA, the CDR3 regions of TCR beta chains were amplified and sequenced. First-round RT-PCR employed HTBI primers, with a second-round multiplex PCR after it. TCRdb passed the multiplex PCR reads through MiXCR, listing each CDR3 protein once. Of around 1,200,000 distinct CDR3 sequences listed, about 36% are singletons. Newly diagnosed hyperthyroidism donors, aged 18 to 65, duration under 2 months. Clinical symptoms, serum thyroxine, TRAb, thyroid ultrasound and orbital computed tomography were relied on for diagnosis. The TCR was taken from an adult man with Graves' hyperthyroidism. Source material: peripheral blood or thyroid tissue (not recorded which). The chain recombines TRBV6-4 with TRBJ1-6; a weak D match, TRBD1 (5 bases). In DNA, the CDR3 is TGTGCCAGCACCGCAGGGTCTGGTTCACCCCTCCACTTT. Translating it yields CASTAGSGSPLHF.